A selection of T cell receptor beta chains follows, all from one sample in a study of T cells in Graves' hyperthyroidism and ophthalmopathy. TCRdb passed the multiplex PCR reads through MiXCR, listing each CDR3 protein once. This table holds about 480,000 distinct CDR3 sequences, roughly 22% found once. The material sequenced was blood. Receptor source: a woman aged 65 to 85 with Graves' ophthalmopathy. Each CDR3 is given with its conserved first and last residue. The order of the fields is D gene, clone size, J gene, V gene, CDR3 DNA, CDR3 protein. The D gene is left open where the match is weak. Clone size is not always given. Where it is, it says once, few, many or a class for expanded clones.

D gene: TRBD1
clone size: few
J gene: TRBJ1-1
V gene: TRBV7-8
CDR3 DNA: TGTGCCAGCAGCTTAGGCGGCAGGGGGGTGAACACTGAAGCTTTCTTT
CDR3 protein: CASSLGGRGVNTEAFF

D gene: NA
clone size: many
J gene: TRBJ1-2
V gene: TRBV7-2
CDR3 DNA: TGTGCCAGCAGCTTAGCCGGGACCCCAATAAAGGGCTACACCTTC
CDR3 protein: CASSLAGTPIKGYTF

D gene: NA
clone size: NA
J gene: TRBJ1-4
V gene: TRBV7-2
CDR3 DNA: TGTGCCAGCAGCTTAAAGAGAAGCAATGAAAAACTGTTTTTT
CDR3 protein: CASSLKRSNEKLFF

D gene: TRBD2
clone size: few
J gene: TRBJ2-1
V gene: TRBV7-3
CDR3 DNA: TGTGCCAGCAGCCCCTTACCCTCACTAAGGGAGGGCCAATACGATGAGCAGTTCTTC
CDR3 protein: CASSPLPSLREGQYDEQFF

D gene: NA
clone size: few
J gene: TRBJ1-4
V gene: TRBV20-1
CDR3 DNA: TGCAGTGCGAGAGGGTATGGTTCAACTAATGAAAAACTGTTTTTT
CDR3 protein: CSARGYGSTNEKLFF

D gene: NA
clone size: NA
J gene: TRBJ2-2
V gene: TRBV19
CDR3 DNA: TGTGCCAGTAGTATAGATCTCACCAGGTCCGGGGAGCTGTTTTTT
CDR3 protein: CASSIDLTRSGELFF

D gene: NA
clone size: NA
J gene: TRBJ1-1
V gene: TRBV5-1
CDR3 DNA: TGCGCCAGCAGCTTGTACACGGATGAAGCTTTCTTT
CDR3 protein: CASSLYTDEAFF

D gene: NA
clone size: many
J gene: TRBJ1-5
V gene: TRBV20-1
CDR3 DNA: TGCAGTGCTAGAGATGGGGGGGTCGGTAGCAATCAGCCCCAGCATTTT
CDR3 protein: CSARDGGVGSNQPQHF

D gene: TRBD2
clone size: few
J gene: TRBJ2-1
V gene: TRBV5-5
CDR3 DNA: TGTGCCAGCAGCCCATACCTAGCGGGAGACGGCAATGAGCAGTTCTTC
CDR3 protein: CASSPYLAGDGNEQFF

D gene: NA
clone size: NA
J gene: TRBJ2-3
V gene: TRBV20-1
CDR3 DNA: TGCAGTGCTAGAGGGACAACGGGTACGCAGTATTTT
CDR3 protein: CSARGTTGTQYF

D gene: TRBD2
clone size: NA
J gene: TRBJ2-3
V gene: TRBV5-1
CDR3 DNA: TGCGCCAGCAGCCCCCGGACTAGCGGGAGGGGCGCAGATACGCAGTATTTT
CDR3 protein: CASSPRTSGRGADTQYF

D gene: NA
clone size: few
J gene: TRBJ2-1
V gene: TRBV30
CDR3 DNA: TGTGCCTGGATAGCAGGGGGGGGGAATGAGCAGTTCTTC
CDR3 protein: CAWIAGGGNEQFF

D gene: TRBD1
clone size: few
J gene: TRBJ2-6
V gene: TRBV13
CDR3 DNA: TGTGCCAGCAGCTTGATAGGGACAGGGACTGGGGCCAACGTCCTGACTTTC
CDR3 protein: CASSLIGTGTGANVLTF

D gene: NA
clone size: many
J gene: TRBJ2-5
V gene: TRBV28
CDR3 DNA: TGTGCCAGCTCAGGCCCAGGAGAGACCCAGTACTTC
CDR3 protein: CASSGPGETQYF

D gene: TRBD2
clone size: many
J gene: TRBJ2-1
V gene: TRBV11-2
CDR3 DNA: TGTGCCAGCAGCTTAGTCCTAGCGGGTTCCAGCTCCTACAATGAGCAGTTCTTC
CDR3 protein: CASSLVLAGSSSYNEQFF

D gene: NA
clone size: NA
J gene: TRBJ1-4
V gene: TRBV7-2
CDR3 DNA: TGTGCCAGCAGCTTAGGCACAGCCAAGGCAACTAATGAAAAACTGTTTTTT
CDR3 protein: CASSLGTAKATNEKLFF

D gene: NA
clone size: NA
J gene: TRBJ2-5
V gene: TRBV24-1
CDR3 DNA: TGTGCCACGGAGGGGGGGATACCCCAGTACTTC
CDR3 protein: CATEGGIPQYF

D gene: TRBD1
clone size: NA
J gene: TRBJ2-7
V gene: TRBV12-3/TRBV12-4
CDR3 DNA: TGTGCCAGCAGTAGGGGGACAGGGCCCTACGAGCAGTACTTC
CDR3 protein: CASSRGTGPYEQYF

D gene: TRBD1
clone size: few
J gene: TRBJ1-1
V gene: TRBV28
CDR3 DNA: TGTGCCAGCAGACAAACGACAGGGCTGGACACTGAAGCTTTCTTT
CDR3 protein: CASRQTTGLDTEAFF

D gene: NA
clone size: NA
J gene: TRBJ2-1
V gene: TRBV19
CDR3 DNA: TGTGCCAGTAGTATGACCAGCGTCGGTTCCTACAATGAGCAGTTCTTC
CDR3 protein: CASSMTSVGSYNEQFF

D gene: TRBD1
clone size: NA
J gene: TRBJ1-2
V gene: TRBV10-3
CDR3 DNA: TGTGCCATCAGTGAAGGACAGGGGGCTTTCTATGGCTACACCTTC
CDR3 protein: CAISEGQGAFYGYTF

D gene: NA
clone size: NA
J gene: TRBJ1-2
V gene: TRBV10-3
CDR3 DNA: TGTGCCATCGGCCAGGAGGCGTATGGCTACACCTTC
CDR3 protein: CAIGQEAYGYTF

D gene: NA
clone size: NA
J gene: TRBJ1-3
V gene: TRBV12-3/TRBV12-4
CDR3 DNA: TGTGCCGGAGGGAATTACTCTGGAAACACCATATATTTT
CDR3 protein: CAGGNYSGNTIYF

D gene: TRBD2
clone size: few
J gene: TRBJ2-5
V gene: TRBV28
CDR3 DNA: TGCGCCAGCAGCCAAGGAGGACTAGCGGGGTACCAAGAGACCCAGTACTTC
CDR3 protein: CASSQGGLAGYQETQYF

D gene: NA
clone size: many
J gene: TRBJ1-2
V gene: TRBV3-1
CDR3 DNA: TGTGCCAGCAGCCTCGGCAGGGTCGGCGGCTACACCTTC
CDR3 protein: CASSLGRVGGYTF

D gene: NA
clone size: few
J gene: TRBJ2-2
V gene: TRBV7-9
CDR3 DNA: TGTGCCAGCACCGTCAACGAGGAGAGGACTTACACCGGGGAGCTGTTTTTT
CDR3 protein: CASTVNEERTYTGELFF

D gene: NA
clone size: few
J gene: TRBJ1-5
V gene: TRBV28
CDR3 DNA: TGTGCCAGCAAAGGCAGTCTCAACAATCAGCCCCAGCATTTT
CDR3 protein: CASKGSLNNQPQHF

D gene: NA
clone size: many
J gene: TRBJ1-5
V gene: TRBV20-1
CDR3 DNA: TGCAGTGCCCTAACAGGGAGGGGACAGCCCCAGCATTTT
CDR3 protein: CSALTGRGQPQHF

D gene: TRBD2
clone size: NA
J gene: TRBJ2-2
V gene: TRBV20-1
CDR3 DNA: TGCAGTGCTATCGGACTAGCGGGAGAAACCGGGGAGCTGTTTTTT
CDR3 protein: CSAIGLAGETGELFF

D gene: NA
clone size: few
J gene: TRBJ2-1
V gene: TRBV7-9
CDR3 DNA: TGTGCCAGCAGCTCGGTTCTACCCGGGGAGTTCTTC
CDR3 protein: CASSSVLPGEFF

D gene: NA
clone size: NA
J gene: TRBJ2-3
V gene: TRBV9
CDR3 DNA: TGTGCCAGCAGCGGGGGAGGGGGAACTACAGATACGCAGTATTTT
CDR3 protein: CASSGGGGTTDTQYF

D gene: TRBD2
clone size: many
J gene: TRBJ2-1
V gene: TRBV11-3
CDR3 DNA: TGTGCCAGCAGCTTAGCAAGGACTAGCCACAATGAGCAGTTCTTC
CDR3 protein: CASSLARTSHNEQFF

D gene: NA
clone size: NA
J gene: TRBJ2-3
V gene: TRBV5-1
CDR3 DNA: TGCGCCAGCAGTACGGGAGCGACAGATACGCAGTATTTT
CDR3 protein: CASSTGATDTQYF